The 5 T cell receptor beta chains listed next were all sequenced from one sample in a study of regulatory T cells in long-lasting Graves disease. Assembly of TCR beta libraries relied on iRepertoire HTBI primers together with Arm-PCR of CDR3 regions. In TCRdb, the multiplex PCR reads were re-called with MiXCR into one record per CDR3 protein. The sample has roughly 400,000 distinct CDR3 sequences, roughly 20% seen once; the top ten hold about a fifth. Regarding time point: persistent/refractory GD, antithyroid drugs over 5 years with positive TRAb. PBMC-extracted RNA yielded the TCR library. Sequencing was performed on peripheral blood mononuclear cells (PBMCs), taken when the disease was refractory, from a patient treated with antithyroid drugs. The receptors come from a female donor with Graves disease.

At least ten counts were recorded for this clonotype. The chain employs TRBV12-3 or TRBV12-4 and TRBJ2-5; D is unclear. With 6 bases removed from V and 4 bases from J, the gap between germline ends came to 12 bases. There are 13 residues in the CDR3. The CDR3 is CASSLDGGETQYF. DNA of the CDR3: TGTGCCAGCAGCCTCGATGGCGGAGAGACCCAGTACTTC.

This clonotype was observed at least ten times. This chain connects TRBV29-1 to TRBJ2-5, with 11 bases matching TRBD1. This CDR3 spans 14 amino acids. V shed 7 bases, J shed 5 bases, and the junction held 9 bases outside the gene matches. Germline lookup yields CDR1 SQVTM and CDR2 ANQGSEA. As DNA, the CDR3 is TGCAGCGCCACAAAGGGACAGGGGGTGGAGACCCAGTACTTC. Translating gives CSATKGQGVETQYF.

In DNA form, the CDR3 reads TGTGCCAGCAGATTGGGACACCTCCAAGAGACCCAGTACTTC. The encoded protein is CASRLGHLQETQYF. This chain joins TRBV6-1 and TRBJ2-5; tentative D call: TRBD1 (6 bases). Germline CDR1 MNHNS, CDR2 SASEGT. Trimming stripped 6 bases from V and 1 base from J, with 12 bases between. The CDR3 runs to 14 residues.

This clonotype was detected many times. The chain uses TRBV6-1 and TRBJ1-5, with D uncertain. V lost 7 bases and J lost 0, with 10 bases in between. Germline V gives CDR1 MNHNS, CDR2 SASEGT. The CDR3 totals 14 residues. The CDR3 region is CASTQPYSNQPQHF. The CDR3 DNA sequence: TGTGCCAGCACACAGCCCTATAGCAATCAGCCCCAGCATTTT.

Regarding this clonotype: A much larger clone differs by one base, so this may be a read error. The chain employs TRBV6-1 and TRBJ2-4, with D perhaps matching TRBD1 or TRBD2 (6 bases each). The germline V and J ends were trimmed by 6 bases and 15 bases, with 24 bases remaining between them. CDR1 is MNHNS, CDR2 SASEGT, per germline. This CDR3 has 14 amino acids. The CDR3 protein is CASRFQGTPGNRYF. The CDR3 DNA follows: TGTGCCAGCAGATTCCAGGGGACTCCAGGGAACCGGTACTTC.